The clone carrying this TCR beta chain was recorded a few times. Its antigen is as yet unknown. Sequenced material consisted of expressed TCRB transcripts (all of the isolated RNA was reverse transcribed). The assay was immunoSEQ multiplex PCR, and TCRdb's table has in-frame clones only and misses some. This sample has about 140,000 clones, with 10% to 15% found just once. Between the trimmed V and J ends, which lost 5 bases and 10 bases, there was a span of 18 bases. Per germline, CDR1 SGHTA and CDR2 FQGNSA. The CDR3 totals 15 residues. This sample was taken from a study of beta chain features in type 1 diabetes. Study-wide results and caveats: A moderate, significant TCRB CDR3 shortening appeared in type 1 diabetes across four CD4+ subsets.

The sample taken for sequencing was central memory CD4+ T cells from blood. This receptor was identified in a man between 18 and 35 years old with type 1 diabetes. J is TRBJ1-6 and V is TRBV7-2; D is undetermined. CDR3 protein: CASSRPTPQSSPLHF. The CDR3 nucleotides read TGTGCCAGCAGCCGCCCGACTCCCCAGAGCTCACCCCTCCACTTT.